A single sample gave rise to the 14 T cell receptor beta chains below, sequenced in a study of OX40 agonist ivuxolimab in advanced cancers. Produced via immunoSEQ multiplex PCR; TCRdb's table is partial and in-frame only. The table records approximately 79,000 clones, over 75% of them present only once. The starting material was CD4+ or CD8+ T cells sorted from blood, obtained in a trial of the OX40 agonist ivuxolimab. Receptors originate from an adult with an advanced solid tumor such as melanoma, head and neck, liver or kidney cancer.

The V call is TRBV7-9, the J call TRBJ1-2, with TRBD1 as a possible D gene (6 bases). The CDR3 consists of 14 residues. V was pared by 5 bases and J by 5 bases, with 15 bases between. The germline gives CDR1 SEHNR, CDR2 FQNEAQ (reference sequence). CDR3 residues: CASSLDSLGYGYTF. For the CDR3, the DNA is TGTGCCAGCAGCCTGGACAGCCTGGGATATGGCTACACCTTC.

The chain recombines TRBV11-2 with TRBJ2-5, with a tentative D call TRBD2 (5 bases). Germline assignment: CDR1 SGHAT and CDR2 FQNNGV. Trimming took off 4 bases at V and 9 bases at J, with 12 bases between the two ends. The CDR3 extends over 12 amino acids. Written as DNA, the CDR3 is TGTGCCAGCAGCTATTACCTCGGGGCCCAGTACTTC. This translates into CASSYYLGAQYF.

The V call is TRBV7-2, the J call TRBJ1-1; maybe TRBD1 (6 bases). Germline V gene lookup returns CDR1 SGHTA and CDR2 FQGNSA. Between the trimmed V and J ends, which lost 5 bases and 7 bases, there was a span of 23 bases. The CDR3 is made up of 16 amino acids. For the CDR3, the DNA is TGTGCCAGCAGCCCTCGCAGGACAGTCACGGAGGGTGAAGCTTTCTTT. Protein: CASSPRRTVTEGEAFF.

The CDR3 is CASSLDGGETQYF. The CDR3 bases are TGTGCCAGCAGCTTAGATGGGGGTGAGACCCAGTACTTC. This chain links TRBV11-2 with TRBJ2-5; D is tentatively TRBD1 or TRBD2 (5 bases each). V dropped 0 bases and J dropped 5 bases, with 7 bases sitting between them. CDR3 length: 13 amino acids. Per the germline V gene, CDR1 is SGHAT and CDR2 is FQNNGV.

The chain uses TRBV4-1 and TRBJ2-5; TRBD2 aligns across 10 bases. The germline V gene encodes CDR1 MGHRA and CDR2 YSYEKL. V shed 2 bases, J shed 0 bases, and the junction held 9 bases outside the gene matches. The CDR3 covers 18 residues. The CDR3 nucleotides read TGCGCCAGCAGCCAATCCCCCCGGACTAGCGGAGACCAAGAGACCCAGTACTTC. As protein: CASSQSPRTSGDQETQYF.

This chain joins TRBV9 and TRBJ2-1, with a weak D call TRBD1 (6 bases). V was cut by 4 bases and J by 6 bases, with 14 bases left in between. Looked up from germline, CDR1 is SGDLS and CDR2 is YYNGEE. The CDR3 runs 14 residues. CDR3 sequence: CASSLGTWTNEQFF. DNA of the CDR3: TGTGCCAGCAGCCTTGGGACATGGACCAATGAGCAGTTCTTC.

The rearrangement joins TRBV4-3 to TRBJ2-1; 9 positions agree with TRBD2. This CDR3 is 16 amino acids long. Looked up from germline, CDR1 is LGHNA and CDR2 is YSLEER. The trim removed 0 bases at V and 9 bases at J, leaving 9 bases unmatched. CDR3 DNA: TGCGCCAGCAGCCAAGACCTAGCGGGACCCCGAAGTGAGCAGTTCTTC. This codes for CASSQDLAGPRSEQFF.

The chain joins TRBV7-2 to TRBJ2-7; tentatively, D is TRBD1 (6 bases). V dropped 5 bases and J dropped 2 bases, with 19 bases sitting between them. The V gene's germline CDR1 is SGHTA and CDR2 FQGNSA. CDR3 size: 16 residues. CDR3 loop: CASSKEGTGQAYEQYF. CDR3 sequence (DNA): TGTGCCAGCAGCAAAGAGGGAACGGGACAAGCCTACGAGCAGTACTTC.

The chain carries TRBV5-6 and TRBJ2-6; D call uncertain. Trimming removed 7 bases at V and 4 bases at J, with 9 bases between. Germline CDR1 SGHDT, CDR2 YYEEEE. CDR3 length: 13 residues. DNA for the CDR3: TGTGCCAGCCTCCGGACCGGGGCCAACGTCCTGACTTTC. Translating gives CASLRTGANVLTF.

This chain connects TRBV5-1 to TRBJ1-5, with D perhaps TRBD1 (5 bases). Germline V gene data show CDR1 as SGHRS and CDR2 as YFSETQ. Trimming removed 0 bases at V and 0 bases at J, with 7 bases between. The CDR3 totals 15 residues. This chain's CDR3 is CASSLGTYSNQPQHF. The CDR3 DNA is TGCGCCAGCAGCTTGGGGACATATAGCAATCAGCCCCAGCATTTT.

The V call is TRBV19, the J call TRBJ2-5; the D gene is possibly TRBD2 (6 bases). The CDR3 has 16 amino acids. The V end was cut by 9 bases, the J end by 2 bases, with 22 bases between. Germline CDR1 reads LNHDA; CDR2 reads SQIVND (reference sequence). The CDR3 loop is CASGRPGVGQQETQYF. Here the CDR3 DNA reads TGTGCCAGCGGGAGACCTGGCGTTGGTCAGCAAGAGACCCAGTACTTC.

The chain uses TRBV12-5 and TRBJ2-7; 7 bases are shared with TRBD1. This CDR3 is built from 15 residues. The trim removed 4 bases at V and 0 bases at J, leaving 6 bases unmatched. CDR1 LGHNT and CDR2 FRNRAP come from the germline V gene. Here the CDR3 reads CASGWGTESSYEQYF. The CDR3 bases are TGTGCTAGTGGTTGGGGGACAGAGAGCTCCTACGAGCAGTACTTC. Full variable domain (remainder filled in from reference TRBV12-5 and TRBJ2-7): DARVTQTPRHKVTEMGQEVTMRCQPILGHNTVFWYRQTMMQGLELLAYFRNRAPLDDSGMPKDRFSAEMPDATLATLKIQPSEPRDSAVYFCASGWGTESSYEQYFGPGTRLTVT.

The rearrangement uses TRBV13 and TRBJ1-1; D gene unclear. The germline gives CDR1 PRHDT, CDR2 FYEKMQ (reference sequence). The V end lost 1 base, the J end lost 5 bases, and 20 bases lay between the germline ends. The CDR3 runs to 17 residues. The CDR3: CASSLVSKLGGLTEAFF. CDR3 bases: TGTGCCAGCAGCTTAGTCTCCAAGCTCGGCGGGTTGACTGAAGCTTTCTTT.

The chain recombines TRBV19 with TRBJ1-1, with TRBD1 matching 10 bases. The CDR3 spans 15 residues. Germline CDR1 LNHDA, CDR2 SQIVND (reference sequence). V shed 3 bases and J 1 base; nucleotides not matched to a gene: 2. CDR3 sequence (DNA): TGTGCCAGTAGTATGACAGGGGGCAAGAACACTGAAGCTTTCTTT. Residues: CASSMTGGKNTEAFF.